This T cell receptor (beta chain) was captured in a study of cytomegalovirus exposure and HLA in healthy donors. General study points: In an earlier analysis, about 87% or about 30%: the productive usage of most TCR beta V segments. Most of the CMV-associated TCR beta chains (in a later analysis) appeared to be HLA-restricted.

The CDR3 sequence is 14 residues long. Per germline, CDR1 MGHRA and CDR2 YSYEKL. The germline V and J ends were trimmed by 1 base and 1 base, with 7 bases remaining between them. Comments on this clone: The target antigen is unknown.

Primers: 60 Vbeta forward and 13 Jbeta reverse. Clones were sequenced by immunoSEQ multiplex PCR, and TCRdb holds only the in-frame ones, with some missing. Its listing shows about 190,000 clones. The sequenced sample was PBMCs. The sequence was collected from a woman under 40 in good health and CMV-seropositive. The chain recombines TRBV4-1 with TRBJ1-2, with D hard to call. This CDR3 is CASSQGIGNYGYTF. CDR3 in DNA: TGCGCCAGCAGCCAAGGAATCGGTAACTATGGCTACACCTTC.